Below, 5 T cell receptor beta chains from the same sample are listed, as sequenced in a study of blood T cell repertoires in COVID-19 (TCRdb year 2020). The library was made by the immunoSEQ multiplex PCR assay. TCRdb obtained this table from immuneACCESS and retained in-frame rearrangements with V and J assigned. These tables miss some clones; where compared with another copy, unresolved V genes account for less than half of the shortfall, and the remainder is unexplained. Counted in this sample were fewer than 300,000 clones; approximately 89% of them appeared once. The ten largest clones take up around 2.2% of the sample. The specimen was peripheral blood. The receptor source for this set is a woman aged 25-40 years with COVID-19, enrolled during active disease.

This sequence joins TRBV9 and TRBJ1-6, with a weak D call TRBD1 (5 bases). Germline CDR1 reads SGDLS; CDR2 reads YYNGEE. The CDR3 has 13 residues. V was shortened by 4 bases and J by 8 bases, with 10 bases between the two germline ends. The CDR3 coding sequence is TGTGCCAGCAGCCCCCGGGGGGATTCACCCCTCCACTTT. It is translated as CASSPRGDSPLHF.

This chain connects TRBV19 to TRBJ2-2, with D maybe TRBD2 (6 bases). V was pared by 7 bases and J by 6 bases, with 12 bases between. Per the germline V gene, CDR1 is LNHDA and CDR2 is SQIVND (reference sequence). This CDR3 region has 13 residues. CDR3 in DNA: TGTGCCAGTATGCGGGATCGGTCCGGGGAGCTGTTTTTT. Amino acid sequence: CASMRDRSGELFF. Using reference TRBV19 and TRBJ2-2 for the parts outside the CDR3, the full variable domain is DGGITQSPKYLFRKEGQNVTLSCEQNLNHDAMYWYRQDPGQGLRLIYYSQIVNDFQKGDIAEGYSVSREKKESFPLTVTSAQKNPTAFYLCASMRDRSGELFFGEGSRLTVL.

This clone has more than one count but fewer than ten. This chain joins TRBV18 and TRBJ2-7; D call uncertain. This CDR3 has 15 amino acids. Trimming stripped 2 bases from V and 6 bases from J, with 17 bases between. Germline V lookup: CDR1 KGHSH, CDR2 LQKENI. The CDR3 is CASSPMSSPASEQYF. In DNA form, the CDR3 reads TGTGCCAGCTCACCAATGAGTAGCCCTGCGAGCGAGCAGTACTTC.

The chain recombines TRBV4-1 with TRBJ2-2, with 10 bases matching TRBD1. Per the germline V gene, CDR1 is MGHRA and CDR2 is YSYEKL. Germline trimming cut 3 bases from V and 5 bases from J; bases unmatched to any gene: 0. This CDR3 contains 14 residues. This CDR3 is CASSQGQGTGELFF. CDR3 nucleotides: TGCGCCAGCAGCCAGGGACAGGGGACCGGGGAGCTGTTTTTT.

The V gene is TRBV18, the J gene TRBJ2-1, with D possibly TRBD2 on 5 matching bases. V was trimmed by 1 base and J by 6 bases, leaving 10 bases between them. CDR3 length equals 14 residues. Germline V gene data show CDR1 as KGHSH and CDR2 as LQKENI. CDR3 DNA: TGTGCCAGCTCACCACGCACTGGAGGCAATGAGCAGTTCTTC. It encodes CASSPRTGGNEQFF.